Following are 2 T cell receptor beta chains from one sample sequenced in a study of T cell changes during pregnancy in multiple sclerosis. The protocol was immunoSEQ multiplex PCR, while the TCRdb copy is restricted to in-frame clones and leaves out a portion. The sample contains about 36,000 clones, 91% of which appear only once. The specimen was CD4+ T cells from peripheral blood mononuclear cells, collected in the second trimester of pregnancy. These receptors were collected from a female donor in good health, enrolled as a control in a pregnancy study.

The chain recombines TRBV18 with TRBJ1-2, with D uncertain. Between the trimmed V and J ends, which lost 3 bases and 0 bases, there was a span of 11 bases. Germline V gene data show CDR1 as KGHSH and CDR2 as LQKENI. The CDR3 is 15 amino acids. CDR3 bases: TGTGCCAGCTCACCTATGCGGAGTCCTAACTATGGCTACACCTTC. The encoded protein is CASSPMRSPNYGYTF.

The chain is built from TRBV12-5 and TRBJ1-5, with D unresolved. The germline gives CDR1 LGHNT, CDR2 FRNRAP. V lost 7 bases and J lost 5, with 9 bases in between. The CDR3 is made up of 12 amino acids. DNA of the CDR3: TGTGCTAGTGCCATAGATGATCAGCCCCAGCATTTT. This translates into CASAIDDQPQHF. Complete variable domain (other parts from reference TRBV12-5 and TRBJ1-5): DARVTQTPRHKVTEMGQEVTMRCQPILGHNTVFWYRQTMMQGLELLAYFRNRAPLDDSGMPKDRFSAEMPDATLATLKIQPSEPRDSAVYFCASAIDDQPQHFGDGTRLSIL.